This TCR beta chain was sequenced for a study of shared clonotypes between healthy human individuals. Study-wide results and caveats: Limited genetic and exposure-history diversity came from having few donors.

Worth noting for this clone: Its specificity is not known.

Nashville, Tennessee was home to all donors, who were Caucasian adults. Over several immunoSEQ plates, each subset's genomic DNA was distributed in even portions. TCRdb's copy holds only in-frame clones and misses some; the assay was immunoSEQ multiplex PCR. The sample has over 2 million clones; roughly 90% are singletons. Per germline, CDR1 MNHNY and CDR2 SVGAGI (reference sequence). The CDR3 is made up of 11 amino acids. Trimming left V 8 bases short and J 5 bases short, with 9 bases between. The source of this sequence is a man aged 18 to 35 in good health. Some clones in this sample may be carry-over from other donors' samples. Sequencing used naive CD4+ T cells from PBMCs. Subset of the sample: CD45RA+ positively selected. V usage is TRBV6-6 and J usage is TRBJ1-1, with D uncertain. The CDR3: CASRRQTEAFF. As DNA, the CDR3 is TGTGCCAGCCGAAGGCAAACTGAAGCTTTCTTT.